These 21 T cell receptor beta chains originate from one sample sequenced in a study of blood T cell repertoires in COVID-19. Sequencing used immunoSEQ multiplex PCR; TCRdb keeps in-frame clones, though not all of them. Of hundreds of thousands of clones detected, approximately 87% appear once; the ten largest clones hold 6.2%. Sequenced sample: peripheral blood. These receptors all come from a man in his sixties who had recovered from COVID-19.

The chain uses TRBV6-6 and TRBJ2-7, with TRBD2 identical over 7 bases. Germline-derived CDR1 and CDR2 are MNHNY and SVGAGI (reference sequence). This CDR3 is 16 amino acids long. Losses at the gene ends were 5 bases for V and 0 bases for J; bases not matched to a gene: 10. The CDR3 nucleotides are TGTGCCAGCAGTGACTTGTCCGGGACTACCTCCTACGAGCAGTACTTC. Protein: CASSDLSGTTSYEQYF.

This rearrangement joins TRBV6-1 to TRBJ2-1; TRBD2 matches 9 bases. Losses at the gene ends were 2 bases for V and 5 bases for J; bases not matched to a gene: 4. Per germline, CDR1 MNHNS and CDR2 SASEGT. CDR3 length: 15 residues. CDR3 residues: CASSETVAGDNEQFF. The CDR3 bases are TGTGCCAGCAGTGAAACGGTAGCGGGGGACAATGAGCAGTTCTTC.

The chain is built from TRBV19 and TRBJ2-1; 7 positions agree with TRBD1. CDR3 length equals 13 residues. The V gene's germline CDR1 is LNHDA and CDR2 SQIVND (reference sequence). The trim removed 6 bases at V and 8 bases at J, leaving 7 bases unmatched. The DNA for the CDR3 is TGTGCCAGTAGGACAGGGAATACCGATGAGCAGTTCTTC. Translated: CASRTGNTDEQFF.

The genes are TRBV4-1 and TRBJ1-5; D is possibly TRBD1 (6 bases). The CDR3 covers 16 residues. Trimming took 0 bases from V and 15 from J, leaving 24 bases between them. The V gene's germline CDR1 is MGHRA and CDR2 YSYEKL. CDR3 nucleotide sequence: TGCGCCAGCAGCCAAGATAGGACAGCGCTTCGGCAAGTACGGCATTTT. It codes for CASSQDRTALRQVRHF.

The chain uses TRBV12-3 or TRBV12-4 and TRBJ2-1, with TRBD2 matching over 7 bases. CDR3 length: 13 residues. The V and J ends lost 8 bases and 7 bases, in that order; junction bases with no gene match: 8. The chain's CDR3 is CASGMPGGNEQFF. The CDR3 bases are TGTGCCAGCGGTATGCCGGGGGGTAATGAGCAGTTCTTC.

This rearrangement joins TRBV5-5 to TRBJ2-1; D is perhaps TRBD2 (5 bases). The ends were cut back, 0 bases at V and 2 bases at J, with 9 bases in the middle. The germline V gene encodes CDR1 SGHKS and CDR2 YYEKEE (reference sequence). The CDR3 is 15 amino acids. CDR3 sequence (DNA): TGTGCCAGCAGCTTGGGGGGAGAGGCCTACAATGAGCAGTTCTTC. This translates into CASSLGGEAYNEQFF.

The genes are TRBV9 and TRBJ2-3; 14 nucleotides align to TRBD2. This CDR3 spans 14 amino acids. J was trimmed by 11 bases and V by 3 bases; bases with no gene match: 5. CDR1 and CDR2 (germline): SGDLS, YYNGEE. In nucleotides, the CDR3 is TGTGCCAGCAGCGGACTAGCGGGGGGGACCCAGCAGTATTTT. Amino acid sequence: CASSGLAGGTQQYF.

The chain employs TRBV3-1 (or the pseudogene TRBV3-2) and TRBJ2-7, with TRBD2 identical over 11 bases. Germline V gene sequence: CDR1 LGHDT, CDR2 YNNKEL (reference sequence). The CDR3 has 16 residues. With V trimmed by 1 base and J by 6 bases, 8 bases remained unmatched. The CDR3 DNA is TGTGCCAGCAGCCAAGGCATGCTAGCGGGAGGTACCGAGCAGTACTTC. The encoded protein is CASSQGMLAGGTEQYF.

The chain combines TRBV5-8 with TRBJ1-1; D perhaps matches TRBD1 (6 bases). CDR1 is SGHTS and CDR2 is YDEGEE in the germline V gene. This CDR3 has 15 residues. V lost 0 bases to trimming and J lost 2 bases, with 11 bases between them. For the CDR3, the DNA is TGTGCCAGCAGCTTGGGACAGGTTAAAAACACTGAAGCTTTCTTT. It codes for CASSLGQVKNTEAFF.

CDR3 amino acids: CASSSGPGANVLTF. For the CDR3, the DNA is TGCGCCAGCAGTTCAGGGCCCGGGGCCAACGTCCTGACTTTC. The rearrangement joins TRBV5-1 to TRBJ2-6, with D possibly TRBD1 on 5 matching bases. Trimming removed 5 bases from V and 4 bases from J, with 10 bases in between. Germline CDR1 SGHRS, CDR2 YFSETQ. The CDR3 is 14 amino acids.

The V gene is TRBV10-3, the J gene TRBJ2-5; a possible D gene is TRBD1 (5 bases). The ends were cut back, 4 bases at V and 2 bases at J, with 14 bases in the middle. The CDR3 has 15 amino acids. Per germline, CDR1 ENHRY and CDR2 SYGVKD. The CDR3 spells CAISGGAGQQETQYF. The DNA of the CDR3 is TGTGCCATCAGTGGAGGCGCAGGGCAACAAGAGACCCAGTACTTC.

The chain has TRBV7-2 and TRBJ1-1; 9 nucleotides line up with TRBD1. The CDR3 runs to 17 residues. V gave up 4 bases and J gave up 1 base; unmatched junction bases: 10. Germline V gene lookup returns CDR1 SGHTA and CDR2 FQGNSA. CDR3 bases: TGTGCCAGCAGCTCGGCAAACAGGGGGCCGGCGAACACTGAAGCTTTCTTT. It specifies CASSSANRGPANTEAFF.

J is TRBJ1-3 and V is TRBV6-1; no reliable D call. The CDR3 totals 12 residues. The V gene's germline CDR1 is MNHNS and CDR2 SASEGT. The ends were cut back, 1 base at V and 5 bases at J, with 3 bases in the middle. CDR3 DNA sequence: TGTGCCAGCAGTGAAGGGCGAAACACCATATATTTT. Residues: CASSEGRNTIYF.

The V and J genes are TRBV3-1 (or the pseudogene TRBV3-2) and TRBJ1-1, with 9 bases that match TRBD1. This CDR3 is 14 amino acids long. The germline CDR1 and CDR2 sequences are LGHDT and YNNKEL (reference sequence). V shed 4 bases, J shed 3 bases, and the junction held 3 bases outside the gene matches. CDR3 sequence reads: CASSRDRVHTEAFF. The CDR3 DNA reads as TGTGCCAGCAGCCGGGACAGGGTCCACACTGAAGCTTTCTTT.

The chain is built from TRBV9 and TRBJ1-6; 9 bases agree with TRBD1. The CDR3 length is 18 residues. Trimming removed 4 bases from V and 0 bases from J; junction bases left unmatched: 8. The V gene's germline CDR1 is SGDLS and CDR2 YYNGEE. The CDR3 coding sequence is TGTGCCAGCAGCCCTCGGACAGGGGTCGGCTCCTATAATTCACCCCTCCACTTT. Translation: CASSPRTGVGSYNSPLHF.

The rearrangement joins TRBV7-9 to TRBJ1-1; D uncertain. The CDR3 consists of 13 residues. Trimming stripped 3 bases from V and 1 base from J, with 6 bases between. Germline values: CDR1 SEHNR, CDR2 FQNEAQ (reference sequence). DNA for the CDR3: TGTGCCAGCAGCTTGGTAGCGAACACTGAAGCTTTCTTT. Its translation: CASSLVANTEAFF. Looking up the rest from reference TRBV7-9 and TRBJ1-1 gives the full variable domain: DTGVSQNPRHKITKRGQNVTFRCDPISEHNRLYWYRQTLGQGPEFLTYFQNEAQLEKSRLLSDRFSAERPKGSFSTLEIQRTEQGDSAMYLCASSLVANTEAFFGQGTRLTVV.

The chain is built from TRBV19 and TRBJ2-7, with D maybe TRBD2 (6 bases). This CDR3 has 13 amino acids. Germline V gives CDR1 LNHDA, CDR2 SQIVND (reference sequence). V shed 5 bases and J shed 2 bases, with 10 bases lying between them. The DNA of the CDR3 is TGTGCCAGTAGTCGGGACTCCCCCTACGAGCAGTACTTC. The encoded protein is CASSRDSPYEQYF.

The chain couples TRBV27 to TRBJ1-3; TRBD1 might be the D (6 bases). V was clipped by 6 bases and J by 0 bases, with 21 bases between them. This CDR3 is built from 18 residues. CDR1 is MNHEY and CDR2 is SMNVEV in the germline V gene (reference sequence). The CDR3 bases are TGTGCCAGCAGCCTCTATGGGCAGGGGTCCCCCTCTGGAAACACCATATATTTT. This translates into CASSLYGQGSPSGNTIYF.

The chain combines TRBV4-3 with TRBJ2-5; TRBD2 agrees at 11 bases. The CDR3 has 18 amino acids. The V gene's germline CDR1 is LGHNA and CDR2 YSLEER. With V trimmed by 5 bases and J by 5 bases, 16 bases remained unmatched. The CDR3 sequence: CASSSQRASGGRGETQYF. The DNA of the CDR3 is TGCGCCAGCAGCTCCCAGAGGGCTAGCGGGGGGCGTGGGGAGACCCAGTACTTC.

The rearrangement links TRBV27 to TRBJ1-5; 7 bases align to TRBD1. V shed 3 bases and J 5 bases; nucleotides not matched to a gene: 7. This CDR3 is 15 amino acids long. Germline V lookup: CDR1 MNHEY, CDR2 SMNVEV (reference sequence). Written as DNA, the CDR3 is TGTGCCAGCAGTTTCGGCACAGGGGCATATCAGCCCCAGCATTTT. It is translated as CASSFGTGAYQPQHF.

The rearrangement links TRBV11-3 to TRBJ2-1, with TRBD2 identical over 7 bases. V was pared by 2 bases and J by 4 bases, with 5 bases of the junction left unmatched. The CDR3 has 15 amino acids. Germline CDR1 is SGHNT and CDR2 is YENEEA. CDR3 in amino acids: CASSLRSRGYNEQFF. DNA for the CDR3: TGTGCCAGCAGCTTAAGGTCGCGGGGGTACAATGAGCAGTTCTTC. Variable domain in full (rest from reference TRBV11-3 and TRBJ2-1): EAGVVQSPRYKIIEKKQPVAFWCNPISGHNTLYWYLQNLGQGPELLIRYENEEAVDDSQLPKDRFSAERLKGVDSTLKIQPAELGDSAVYLCASSLRSRGYNEQFFGPGTRLTVL.